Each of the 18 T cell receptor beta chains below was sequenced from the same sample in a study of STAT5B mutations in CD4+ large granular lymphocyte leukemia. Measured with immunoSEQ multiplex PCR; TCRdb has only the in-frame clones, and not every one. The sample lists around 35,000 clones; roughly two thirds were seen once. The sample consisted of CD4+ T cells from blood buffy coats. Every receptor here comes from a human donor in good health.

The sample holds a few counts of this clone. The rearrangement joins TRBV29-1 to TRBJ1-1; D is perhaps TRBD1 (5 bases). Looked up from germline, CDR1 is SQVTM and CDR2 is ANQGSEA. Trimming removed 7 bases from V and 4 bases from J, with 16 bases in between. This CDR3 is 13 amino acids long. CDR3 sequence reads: CSAGPTHPTEAFF. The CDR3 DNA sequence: TGCAGCGCGGGGCCAACTCACCCCACTGAAGCTTTCTTT.

For the CDR3, the DNA is TGTGCCATCAGTGTAGAAGGGATGGCTCTCTATGGCTACACCTTC. It codes for CAISVEGMALYGYTF. This chain connects TRBV10-3 to TRBJ1-2; D gene unclear. From germline, CDR1 is ENHRY and CDR2 SYGVKD. The V gene lost 4 bases and the J gene lost 4 bases, with 16 bases spanning the gap. The CDR3 has 15 residues.

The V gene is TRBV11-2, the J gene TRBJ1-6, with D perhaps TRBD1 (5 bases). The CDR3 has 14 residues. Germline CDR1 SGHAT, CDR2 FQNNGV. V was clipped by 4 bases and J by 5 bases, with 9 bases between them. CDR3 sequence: CASSSMTDNSPLHF. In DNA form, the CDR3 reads TGTGCCAGCAGCTCCATGACAGATAATTCACCCCTCCACTTT.

CDR3 residues: CASSLVGSGGYTYNEQFF. The CDR3 DNA is TGTGCCAGCAGCCTGGTGGGGAGCGGGGGGTATACCTACAATGAGCAGTTCTTC. The chain has TRBV7-3 and TRBJ2-1; 9 bases line up with TRBD2. The germline CDR1 and CDR2 sequences are SGHTA and FQGTGA. This CDR3 region has 18 residues. V lost 5 bases and J lost 2; bases outside the gene matches: 13.

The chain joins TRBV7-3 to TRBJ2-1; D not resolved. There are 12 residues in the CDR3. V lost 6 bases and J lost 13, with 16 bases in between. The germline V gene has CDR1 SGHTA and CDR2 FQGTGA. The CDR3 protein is CASRPEVSVQFF. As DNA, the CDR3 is TGTGCCAGCAGACCCGAAGTGTCCGTACAGTTCTTC.

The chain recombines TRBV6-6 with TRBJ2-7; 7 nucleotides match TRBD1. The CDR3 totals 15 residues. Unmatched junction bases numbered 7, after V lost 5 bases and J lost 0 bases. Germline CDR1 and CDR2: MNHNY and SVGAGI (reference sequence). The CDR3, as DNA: TGTGCCAGCAGTGGTACAGGGGCGAGCTCCTACGAGCAGTACTTC. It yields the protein CASSGTGASSYEQYF.

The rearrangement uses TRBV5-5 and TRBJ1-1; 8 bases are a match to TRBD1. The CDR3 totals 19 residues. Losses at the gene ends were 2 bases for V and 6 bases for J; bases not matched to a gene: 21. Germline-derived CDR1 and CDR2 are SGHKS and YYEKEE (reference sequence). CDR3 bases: TGTGCCAGCAGCTTTGCCTCACCCCCGTGGCAGGGGGCTGTAGCTGAAGCTTTCTTT. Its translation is CASSFASPPWQGAVAEAFF.

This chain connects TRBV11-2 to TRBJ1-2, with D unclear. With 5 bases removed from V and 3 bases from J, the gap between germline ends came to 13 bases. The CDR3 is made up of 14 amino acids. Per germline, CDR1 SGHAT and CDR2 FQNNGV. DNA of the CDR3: TGTGCCAGCAGCGATCCGGGAGGGTACTATGGCTACACCTTC. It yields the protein CASSDPGGYYGYTF.

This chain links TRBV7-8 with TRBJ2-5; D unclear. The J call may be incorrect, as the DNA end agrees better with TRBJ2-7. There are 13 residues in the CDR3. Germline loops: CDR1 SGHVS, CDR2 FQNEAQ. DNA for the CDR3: TGTGCCAGCGCCGAAGGTCCCGACTACGAGCAGTACTTC. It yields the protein CASAEGPDYEQYF.

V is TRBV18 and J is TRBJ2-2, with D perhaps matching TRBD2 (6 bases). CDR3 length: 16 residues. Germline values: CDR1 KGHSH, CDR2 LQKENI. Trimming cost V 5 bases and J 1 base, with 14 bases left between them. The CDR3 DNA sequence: TGTGCCAGCTCAAACCAGGGAGGCAGGAACACCGGGGAGCTGTTTTTT. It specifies CASSNQGGRNTGELFF.

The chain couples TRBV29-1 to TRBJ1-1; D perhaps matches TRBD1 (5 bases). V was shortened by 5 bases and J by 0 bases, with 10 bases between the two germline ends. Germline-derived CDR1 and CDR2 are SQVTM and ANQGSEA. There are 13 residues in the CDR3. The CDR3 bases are TGCAGCGTTCCGACAGCCATGAACACTGAAGCTTTCTTT. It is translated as CSVPTAMNTEAFF.

CDR3 residues: CASSAAPGQGTGEQFF. The CDR3 DNA reads TGCGCCAGCAGTGCTGCACCGGGACAGGGGACGGGTGAGCAGTTCTTC. The chain carries TRBV10-1 and TRBJ2-1; 10 bases fit TRBD1. J was trimmed by 9 bases and V by 4 bases; bases with no gene match: 12. CDR3 length: 16 amino acids. Per germline, CDR1 WNHNN and CDR2 SYGVQD (reference sequence).

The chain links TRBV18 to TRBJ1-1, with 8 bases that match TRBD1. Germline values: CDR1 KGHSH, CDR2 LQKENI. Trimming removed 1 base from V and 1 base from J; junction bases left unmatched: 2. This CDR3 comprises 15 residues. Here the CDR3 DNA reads TGTGCCAGCTCACCACTGACAGGGGCGAACACTGAAGCTTTCTTT. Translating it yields CASSPLTGANTEAFF.

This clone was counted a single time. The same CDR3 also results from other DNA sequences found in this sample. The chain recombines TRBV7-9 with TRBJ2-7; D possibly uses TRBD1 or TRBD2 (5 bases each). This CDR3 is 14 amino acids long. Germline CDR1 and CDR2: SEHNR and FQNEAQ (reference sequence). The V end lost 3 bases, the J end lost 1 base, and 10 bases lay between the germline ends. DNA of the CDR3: TGTGCCAGCAGCTTGGGGGTCCCTTCCTACGAGCAGTACTTC. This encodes CASSLGVPSYEQYF.

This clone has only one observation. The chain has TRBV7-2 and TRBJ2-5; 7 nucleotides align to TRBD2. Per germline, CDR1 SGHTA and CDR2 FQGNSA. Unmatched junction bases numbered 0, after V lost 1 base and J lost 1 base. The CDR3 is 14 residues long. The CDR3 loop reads CASSLGLAQETQYF. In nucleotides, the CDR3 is TGTGCCAGCAGCTTAGGACTAGCCCAAGAGACCCAGTACTTC.

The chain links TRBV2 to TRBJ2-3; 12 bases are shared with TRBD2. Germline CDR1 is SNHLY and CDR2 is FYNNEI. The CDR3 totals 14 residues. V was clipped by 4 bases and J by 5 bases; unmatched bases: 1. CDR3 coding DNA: TGTGCCAGCAGTGGGGGACTAGCGGGAGATACGCAGTATTTT. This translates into CASSGGLAGDTQYF. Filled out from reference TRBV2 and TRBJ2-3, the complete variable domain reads EPEVTQTPSHQVTQMGQEVILRCVPISNHLYFYWYRQILGQKVEFLVSFYNNEISEKSEIFDDQFSVERPDGSNFTLKIRSTKLEDSAMYFCASSGGLAGDTQYFGPGTRLTVL.

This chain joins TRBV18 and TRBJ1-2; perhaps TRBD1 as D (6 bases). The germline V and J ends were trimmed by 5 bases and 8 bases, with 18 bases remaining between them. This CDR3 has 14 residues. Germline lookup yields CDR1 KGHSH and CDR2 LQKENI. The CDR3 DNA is TGTGCCAGCTCATCCTCCCCCCCGGGGGGCGGCTACACCTTC. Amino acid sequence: CASSSSPPGGGYTF.

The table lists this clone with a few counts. In DNA, the CDR3 is TGTGCCAGCAGCGTAGTGGCAGGGACTGAAGCTTTCTTT. Translating gives CASSVVAGTEAFF. The chain carries TRBV9 and TRBJ1-1; D might be TRBD1 (5 bases). V was cut by 0 bases and J by 5 bases, with 8 bases left in between. The CDR3 length is 13 residues. The germline CDR1 and CDR2 sequences are SGDLS and YYNGEE. Based on the CDR3 plus reference TRBV9 and TRBJ1-1, the full variable domain is DSGVTQTPKHLITATGQRVTLRCSPRSGDLSVYWYQQSLDQGLQFLIQYYNGEERAKGNILERFSAQQFPDLHSELNLSSLELGDSALYFCASSVVAGTEAFFGQGTRLTVV.